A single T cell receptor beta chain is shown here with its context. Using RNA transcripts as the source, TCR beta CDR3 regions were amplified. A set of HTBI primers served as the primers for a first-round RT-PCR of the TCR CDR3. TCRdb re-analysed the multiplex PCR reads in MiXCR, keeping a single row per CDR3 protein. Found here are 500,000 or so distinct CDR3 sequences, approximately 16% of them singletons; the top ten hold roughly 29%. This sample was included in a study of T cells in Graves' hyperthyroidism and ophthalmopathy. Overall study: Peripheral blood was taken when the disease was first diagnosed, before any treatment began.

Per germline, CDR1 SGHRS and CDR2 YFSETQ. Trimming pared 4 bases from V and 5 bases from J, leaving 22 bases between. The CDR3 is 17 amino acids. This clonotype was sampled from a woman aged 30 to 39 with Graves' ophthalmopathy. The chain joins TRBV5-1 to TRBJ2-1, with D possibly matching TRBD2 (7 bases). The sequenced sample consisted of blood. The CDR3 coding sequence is TGCGCCAGCAGCCAAGTGCGGGGGCGGGATTTCGACAATGAGCAGTTCTTC. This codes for CASSQVRGRDFDNEQFF.